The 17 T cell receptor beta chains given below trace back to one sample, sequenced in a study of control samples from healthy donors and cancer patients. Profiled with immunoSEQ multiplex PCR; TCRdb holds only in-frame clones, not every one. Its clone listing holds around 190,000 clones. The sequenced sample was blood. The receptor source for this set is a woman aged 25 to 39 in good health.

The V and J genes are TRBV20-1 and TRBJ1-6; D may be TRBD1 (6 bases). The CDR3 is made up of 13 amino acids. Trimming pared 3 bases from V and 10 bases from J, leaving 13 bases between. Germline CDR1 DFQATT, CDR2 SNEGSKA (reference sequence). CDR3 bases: TGCAGTGCTAGTGAGAGGGGGACGTCACCCCTCCACTTT. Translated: CSASERGTSPLHF.

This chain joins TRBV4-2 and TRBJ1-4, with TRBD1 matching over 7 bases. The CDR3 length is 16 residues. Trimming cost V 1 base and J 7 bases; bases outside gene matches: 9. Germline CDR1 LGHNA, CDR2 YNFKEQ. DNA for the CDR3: TGTGCCAGCAGCCAAGCCCACACAGGGGCAGGTGAAAAACTGTTTTTT. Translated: CASSQAHTGAGEKLFF.

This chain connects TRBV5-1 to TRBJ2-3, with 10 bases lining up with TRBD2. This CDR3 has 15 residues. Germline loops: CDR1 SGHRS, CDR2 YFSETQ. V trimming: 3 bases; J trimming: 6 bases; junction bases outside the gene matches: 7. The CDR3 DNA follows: TGCGCCAGCAGCTCTCTAGCGGGGGCTGAGGATACGCAGTATTTT. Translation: CASSSLAGAEDTQYF.

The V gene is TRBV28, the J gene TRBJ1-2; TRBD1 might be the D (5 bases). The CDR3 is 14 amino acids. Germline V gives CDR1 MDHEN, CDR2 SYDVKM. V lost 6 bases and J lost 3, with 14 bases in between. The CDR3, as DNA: TGTGCCAGCAGCACCTCGGGGGTGCACTATGGCTACACCTTC. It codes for CASSTSGVHYGYTF.

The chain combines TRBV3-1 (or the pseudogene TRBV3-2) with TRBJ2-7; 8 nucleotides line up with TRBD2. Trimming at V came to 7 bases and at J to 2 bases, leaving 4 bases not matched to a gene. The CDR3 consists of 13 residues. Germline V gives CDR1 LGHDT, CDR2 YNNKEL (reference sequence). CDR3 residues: CASMLAGTYEQYF. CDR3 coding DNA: TGTGCCAGCATGTTAGCGGGAACCTACGAGCAGTACTTC.

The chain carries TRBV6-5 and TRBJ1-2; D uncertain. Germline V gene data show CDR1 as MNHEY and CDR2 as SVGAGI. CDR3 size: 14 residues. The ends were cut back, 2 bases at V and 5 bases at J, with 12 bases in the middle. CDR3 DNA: TGTGCCAGCAGTTACGACCCGGGGAATTATGGCTACACCTTC. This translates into CASSYDPGNYGYTF.

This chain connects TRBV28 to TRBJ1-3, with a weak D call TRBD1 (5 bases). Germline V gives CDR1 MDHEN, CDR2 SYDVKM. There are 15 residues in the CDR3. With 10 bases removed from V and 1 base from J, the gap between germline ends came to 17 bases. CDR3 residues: CATLERGASGNTIYF. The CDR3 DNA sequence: TGTGCCACCCTCGAAAGGGGCGCTTCTGGAAACACCATATATTTT.

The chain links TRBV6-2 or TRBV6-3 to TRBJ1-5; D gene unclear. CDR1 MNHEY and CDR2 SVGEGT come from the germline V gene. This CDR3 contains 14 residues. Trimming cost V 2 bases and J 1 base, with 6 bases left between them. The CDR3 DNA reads TGTGCCAGCAGTTACGTGAAGAGCAATCAGCCCCAGCATTTT. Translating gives CASSYVKSNQPQHF.

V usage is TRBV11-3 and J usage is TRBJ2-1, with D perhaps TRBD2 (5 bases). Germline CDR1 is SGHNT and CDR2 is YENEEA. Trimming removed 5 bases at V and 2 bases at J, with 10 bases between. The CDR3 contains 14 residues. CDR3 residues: CASSQSGAYNEQFF. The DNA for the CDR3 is TGTGCCAGCAGCCAATCCGGGGCCTACAATGAGCAGTTCTTC.

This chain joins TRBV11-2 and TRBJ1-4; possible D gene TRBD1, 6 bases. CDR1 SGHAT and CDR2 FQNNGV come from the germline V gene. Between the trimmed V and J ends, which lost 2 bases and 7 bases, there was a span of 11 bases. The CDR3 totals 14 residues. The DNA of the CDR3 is TGTGCCAGCAGCTTATTCACAGGGTTTGAAAAACTGTTTTTT. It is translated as CASSLFTGFEKLFF.

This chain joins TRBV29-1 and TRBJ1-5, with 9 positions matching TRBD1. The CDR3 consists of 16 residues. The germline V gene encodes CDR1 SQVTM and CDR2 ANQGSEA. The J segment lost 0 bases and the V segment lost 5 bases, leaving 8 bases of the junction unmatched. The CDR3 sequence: CSVSGTGRYSNQPQHF. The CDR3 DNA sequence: TGCAGCGTTTCCGGGACAGGGCGATATAGCAATCAGCCCCAGCATTTT.

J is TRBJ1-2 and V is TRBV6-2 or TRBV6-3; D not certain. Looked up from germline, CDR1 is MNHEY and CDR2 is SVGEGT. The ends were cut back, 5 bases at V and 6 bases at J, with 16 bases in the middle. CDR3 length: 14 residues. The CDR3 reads CASSPGGWSHGYTF. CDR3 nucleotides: TGTGCCAGCAGTCCGGGAGGGTGGAGTCATGGCTACACCTTC.

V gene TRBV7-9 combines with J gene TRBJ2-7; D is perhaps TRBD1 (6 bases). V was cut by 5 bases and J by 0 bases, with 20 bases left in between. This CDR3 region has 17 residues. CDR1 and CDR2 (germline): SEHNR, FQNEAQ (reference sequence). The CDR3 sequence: CASSPGARKRLSYEQYF. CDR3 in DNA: TGTGCCAGCAGCCCAGGGGCCCGGAAGAGGCTCTCCTACGAGCAGTACTTC.

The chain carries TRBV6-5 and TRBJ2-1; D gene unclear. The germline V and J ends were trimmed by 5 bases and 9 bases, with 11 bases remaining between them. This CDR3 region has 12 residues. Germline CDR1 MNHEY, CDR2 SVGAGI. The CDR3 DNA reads TGTGCCAGCAGTCCCATTAGGAGTGAGCAGTTCTTC. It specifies CASSPIRSEQFF.

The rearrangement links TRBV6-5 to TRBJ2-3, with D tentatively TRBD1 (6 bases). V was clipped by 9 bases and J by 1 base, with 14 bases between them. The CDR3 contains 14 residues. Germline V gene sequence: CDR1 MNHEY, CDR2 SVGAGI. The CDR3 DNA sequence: TGTGCCAGTTCACAGGGAACTGGCACAGATACGCAGTATTTT. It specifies CASSQGTGTDTQYF.

The chain's CDR3 is CASSQADRWRQPQHF. The CDR3 nucleotides are TGTGCCAGCAGTCAAGCCGACAGGTGGAGGCAGCCCCAGCATTTT. The chain links TRBV28 to TRBJ1-5, with a possible D match to TRBD1 (6 bases). The V gene's germline CDR1 is MDHEN and CDR2 SYDVKM. This CDR3 is 15 amino acids long. V lost 5 bases and J 7 bases, leaving 18 bases between the germline ends.

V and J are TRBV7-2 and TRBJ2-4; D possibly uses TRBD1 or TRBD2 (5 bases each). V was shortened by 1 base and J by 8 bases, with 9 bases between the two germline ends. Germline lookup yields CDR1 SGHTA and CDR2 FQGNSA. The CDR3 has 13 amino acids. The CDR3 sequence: CASSLGVGDIQYF. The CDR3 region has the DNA TGTGCCAGCAGCTTAGGGGTGGGGGACATTCAGTACTTC.